Listed below are T cell receptor beta chains from one sample, sequenced in a study of Tregs in tolerant kidney transplant recipients. Profiled with immunoSEQ multiplex PCR; TCRdb holds only in-frame clones, not every one. The table shows about 14,000 clones, with about 92% occurring only once. The sample taken for sequencing was CD8+ T cells from blood. Source of these receptors: a human donor in good health. The CDR3 runs from the conserved cysteine through the conserved F or W. Each record gives: V gene, clone size, D gene, J gene, CDR3 protein, CDR3 DNA. D genes are given only for firm matches. Size is stated for part of the rows, as once, few or many counts, or as a class when the clone is expanded.

TRBV4-3	.	.	TRBJ2-2	CASSQDRLIGELFF	TGCGCCAGCAGCCAAGATCGGCTGATCGGGGAGCTGTTTTTT
TRBV25-1	.	TRBD1	TRBJ1-1	CASSDHHQGEFAEAFF	TGTGCCAGCAGTGACCATCACCAGGGGGAATTCGCTGAAGCTTTCTTT
TRBV4-3	.	.	TRBJ2-7	CASSPEVSPQSYEQYF	TGCGCCAGCAGCCCCGAGGTTAGCCCCCAATCCTACGAGCAGTACTTC
TRBV9	.	.	TRBJ2-5	CASSAQGPGETQYF	TGTGCCAGCAGCGCACAGGGTCCGGGAGAGACCCAGTACTTC
TRBV29-1	.	.	TRBJ2-1	CSAVAEDSYNEQFF	TGCAGCGCTGTAGCGGAAGACTCCTACAATGAGCAGTTCTTC
TRBV28	once	.	TRBJ1-1	CASSATYRAFF	TGTGCCAGCAGTGCGACGTACCGAGCTTTCTTT
TRBV21-1	.	.	TRBJ2-1	CASSKGWLVDNEQFF	TGTGCCAGCAGCAAAGGGTGGCTAGTAGACAATGAGCAGTTCTTC
TRBV10-3	.	TRBD2	TRBJ2-1	CAISEVIAGTYNEQFF	TGTGCCATCAGTGAAGTTATAGCGGGAACCTACAATGAGCAGTTCTTC
TRBV10-3	.	.	TRBJ2-7	CAISPTLYEQYF	TGTGCCATCAGTCCAACTCTCTACGAGCAGTACTTC
TRBV6-5	once	TRBD2	TRBJ2-7	CASRRGEGYEQYF	TGTGCCAGCCGTCGGGGGGAAGGCTACGAGCAGTACTTC
TRBV7-9	.	.	TRBJ2-1	CASTVNDRSMDEQFF	TGTGCCAGCACCGTTAACGATCGCTCTATGGATGAGCAGTTCTTC
TRBV29-1	.	.	TRBJ2-1	CSVKVGRTTYNEQFF	TGCAGCGTTAAGGTCGGGCGGACGACCTACAATGAGCAGTTCTTC
TRBV4-1	.	.	TRBJ2-7	CASSQEAGSYEQYF	TGCGCCAGCAGCCAAGAGGCAGGCTCCTACGAGCAGTACTTC
TRBV4-3	once	TRBD1	TRBJ1-1	CASGRDRGGNTEAFF	TGCGCCAGCGGCCGGGACAGGGGTGGGAACACTGAAGCTTTCTTT
TRBV19	.	TRBD1	TRBJ2-3	CASSATDRATDTQYF	TGTGCCAGTAGTGCAACGGACAGGGCAACAGATACGCAGTATTTT
TRBV5-5	.	.	TRBJ2-7	CASSPGRYSYEQYF	TGTGCCAGCAGCCCGGGACGTTACTCCTACGAGCAGTACTTC
TRBV25-1	.	TRBD1	TRBJ1-5	CASSMTGASQPQHF	TGTGCCAGCAGTATGACAGGGGCAAGTCAGCCCCAGCATTTT
TRBV30	.	TRBD1	TRBJ1-1	CAWRGDKQGRAFF	TGTGCCTGGAGGGGGGACAAACAGGGGCGGGCTTTCTTT
TRBV4-3	.	.	TRBJ1-2	CASSQDEEKAYGYTF	TGCGCCAGCAGCCAAGATGAGGAAAAGGCCTATGGCTACACCTTC
TRBV6-5	.	.	TRBJ1-5	CASSSMGRSNQPQHF	TGTGCCAGCAGTTCCATGGGTCGGAGCAATCAGCCCCAGCATTTT
TRBV5-1	.	.	TRBJ2-3	CASSRRSSITSTDTQYF	TGCGCCAGCAGTCGCAGATCTAGCATTACTAGCACAGATACGCAGTATTTT
TRBV7-2	.	.	TRBJ2-1	CASSPGRGGDEQFF	TGTGCCAGCAGCCCCGGCAGGGGGGGTGATGAGCAGTTCTTC
TRBV5-4	few	TRBD1	TRBJ1-1	CASSLASGQGAEAFF	TGTGCCAGCAGCTTGGCATCGGGACAGGGGGCGGAGGCTTTCTTT
TRBV6-5	.	.	TRBJ2-1	CASSYADEQFF	TGTGCCAGCAGTTATGCTGATGAGCAGTTCTTC
TRBV27	.	.	TRBJ1-4	CASMGGYEKLFF	TGTGCCAGCATGGGCGGCTATGAAAAACTGTTTTTT
TRBV5-6	once	.	TRBJ2-2	CASSPIQGGNTGELFF	TGTGCCAGCAGCCCCATTCAGGGGGGGAACACCGGGGAGCTGTTTTTT
TRBV6-1	once	.	TRBJ1-5	CASSLGGGNQPQHF	TGTGCCAGCAGCCTAGGGGGGGGAAATCAGCCCCAGCATTTT
TRBV6-6	.	.	TRBJ1-1	CASSYVNTEAFF	TGTGCCAGCAGTTACGTTAACACTGAAGCTTTCTTT
TRBV7-2	once	TRBD2	TRBJ2-7	CASSPLGREVHEQYF	TGTGCCAGCAGCCCCCTTGGGAGGGAAGTCCACGAGCAGTACTTC
TRBV4-1	.	.	TRBJ1-4	CASSQDAGVTHEKLFF	TGCGCCAGCAGCCAAGATGCAGGGGTGACACATGAAAAACTGTTTTTT
TRBV4-1	.	.	TRBJ1-1	CASSEVSELSTEAFF	TGCGCCAGCAGCGAGGTGTCGGAGCTGAGCACTGAAGCTTTCTTT
TRBV2	few	.	TRBJ1-5	CASRQGARDQPQHF	TGTGCCAGCAGGCAGGGCGCTAGGGATCAGCCCCAGCATTTT
TRBV27	.	.	TRBJ1-1	CASSLGGAHTEAFF	TGTGCCAGCAGTTTGGGGGGGGCCCACACTGAAGCTTTCTTT
TRBV30	.	TRBD2	TRBJ2-7	CASHGGGSYEQYF	TGTGCCTCCCATGGCGGGGGTTCCTACGAGCAGTACTTC
TRBV6-8	.	TRBD2	TRBJ2-2	CASRFGGAGELFF	TGTGCCAGCAGGTTCGGGGGGGCCGGGGAGCTGTTTTTT
TRBV7-2	.	TRBD2	TRBJ2-3	CASSLSSGGTDTQYF	TGTGCCAGCAGCTTATCTAGCGGGGGCACAGATACGCAGTATTTT
TRBV14	.	.	TRBJ2-1	CASSQDLVGGGAYNEQFF	TGTGCCAGCAGCCAAGATCTAGTAGGAGGGGGAGCCTACAATGAGCAGTTCTTC
TRBV7-9	.	TRBD2	TRBJ2-5	CASSPPLGTRSETQYF	TGTGCCAGCAGCCCCCCGCTTGGGACTAGGTCGGAGACCCAGTACTTC
TRBV19	.	TRBD1	TRBJ2-7	CASSSAGTGGYEQYF	TGTGCCAGTAGCTCGGCCGGGACAGGGGGCTACGAGCAGTACTTC
TRBV27	.	.	TRBJ2-1	CASSLVGVHNEQFF	TGTGCCAGCAGTTTAGTAGGTGTCCACAATGAGCAGTTCTTC
TRBV5-1	.	.	TRBJ2-3	CASSLRGRSTDTQYF	TGCGCCAGCAGCTTAAGGGGGAGGAGCACAGATACGCAGTATTTT
TRBV2	.	.	TRBJ2-4	CATQGAKNIQYF	TGTGCCACTCAGGGGGCCAAAAACATTCAGTACTTC
TRBV7-9	.	TRBD2	TRBJ2-1	CASSLAAGGKLRYNEQFF	TGTGCCAGCAGCTTAGCAGCGGGGGGGAAACTTAGATACAATGAGCAGTTCTTC
TRBV13	once	.	TRBJ2-7	CASSFGLLGDEQYF	TGTGCCAGCAGCTTTGGTCTACTGGGGGACGAGCAGTACTTC
TRBV6-1	.	.	TRBJ1-2	CASSEWAGYTF	TGTGCCAGCAGTGAATGGGCCGGCTACACCTTC
TRBV13	.	.	TRBJ2-5	CASSFKGNAETQYF	TGTGCCAGCAGCTTCAAGGGGAATGCAGAGACCCAGTACTTC
TRBV9	.	.	TRBJ1-2	CASSDSGGGYGYTF	TGTGCCAGCAGCGACTCGGGGGGCGGCTATGGCTACACCTTC
TRBV4-3	.	.	TRBJ1-2	CASSQTPGFSGGYTF	TGCGCCAGCAGCCAAACCCCAGGATTCTCTGGCGGCTACACCTTC
TRBV9	.	.	TRBJ2-1	CASSPGGREQFF	TGTGCCAGCAGCCCTGGGGGGCGCGAGCAGTTCTTC
TRBV19	.	TRBD2	TRBJ2-7	CASTRRAGVDEQYF	TGTGCCAGTACTCGTAGGGCGGGAGTGGACGAGCAGTACTTC
TRBV18	.	.	TRBJ1-5	CASSPDSSNQPQHF	TGTGCCAGCTCACCAGACAGTAGCAATCAGCCCCAGCATTTT
TRBV6-4	once	.	TRBJ1-5	CASYRLLNQPQHF	TGCGCCAGCTATCGATTGCTCAATCAGCCCCAGCATTTT